Shown below are 27 T cell receptor beta chains from a single sample sequenced in a study of cytomegalovirus exposure and HLA in healthy donors. The PCR contained 60 Vbeta and 13 Jbeta primers. This table comes from immunoSEQ multiplex PCR, and its TCRdb copy is limited to in-frame clones, with some not included. The data contain roughly 81,000 clones, 77% of them singletons. The sequencing input was PBMCs. The receptors come from a boy between 10 and 17 years old in good health and CMV-seronegative.

This clone was recorded a few times. The V and J genes are TRBV5-1 and TRBJ2-6, with 7 nucleotides matching TRBD1. The V and J ends lost 4 bases and 3 bases, in that order; junction bases with no gene match: 4. The CDR3 runs to 15 residues. Germline CDR1 reads SGHRS; CDR2 reads YFSETQ. CDR3 nucleotide sequence: TGCGCCAGCAGCGAGGGGGCAGGTGGGGCCAACGTCCTGACTTTC. Its protein product is CASSEGAGGANVLTF.

This clone came up once. The V call is TRBV9, the J call TRBJ1-1, with 9 bases aligning to TRBD1. V dropped 3 bases and J dropped 4; count of bases not matched to a gene: 4. The germline V gene encodes CDR1 SGDLS and CDR2 YYNGEE. There are 14 residues in the CDR3. DNA for the CDR3: TGTGCCAGCAGCGGCCGGGGACAGGGCACTGAAGCTTTCTTT. Protein product: CASSGRGQGTEAFF.

Concerning this clone itself: The germline gene is not matched at one end of the junction; a read error may be the cause. This chain uses TRBV4-3 with TRBJ1-2; D unresolved. Germline CDR1 LGHNA, CDR2 YSLEER. The CDR3 length is 16 residues. CDR3 protein: CASSQDPGEALYGYTF. The DNA for the CDR3 is TGCGCCAGCAGTCAAGATCCGGGAGAAGCCCTCTATGGCTACACCTTC.

The chain employs TRBV30 and TRBJ1-5; maybe TRBD1 (5 bases). CDR3 length: 14 residues. CDR1 GTSNPN and CDR2 SVGIG come from the germline V gene (reference sequence). Trimming pared 3 bases from V and 5 bases from J, leaving 14 bases between. CDR3 sequence reads: CAWSATGNHQPQHF. CDR3 nucleotides: TGTGCCTGGAGCGCCACAGGTAATCATCAGCCCCAGCATTTT. The entire variable domain, with the rest obtained from reference TRBV30 and TRBJ1-5, is as follows: SQTIHQWPATLVQPVGSPLSLECTVEGTSNPNLYWYRQAAGRGLQLLFYSVGIGQISSEVPQNLSASRPQDRQFILSSKKLLLSDSGFYLCAWSATGNHQPQHFGDGTRLSIL.

V is TRBV5-6 and J is TRBJ1-1; 7 positions match TRBD1. Germline V CDR1 and CDR2: SGHDT, YYEEEE. The junction had 8 bases not matched to a gene; V was cut back by 7 bases and J by 5 bases. The CDR3 spans 13 residues. CDR3 sequence: CASHRDSYTEAFF. The CDR3 DNA sequence: TGTGCCAGCCACCGGGACAGTTATACTGAAGCTTTCTTT.

The rearrangement uses TRBV6-5 and TRBJ2-7; 7 nucleotides agree with TRBD2. The V segment lost 10 bases and the J segment 2 bases; nucleotides outside the gene matches: 5. The germline CDR1 and CDR2 sequences are MNHEY and SVGAGI. This CDR3 has 12 amino acids. CDR3 amino acids: CATGGGPYEQYF. Here the CDR3 DNA reads TGTGCCACCGGCGGGGGTCCCTACGAGCAGTACTTC.

The CDR3 DNA reads as TGCAGCGTCGGACAGGGCTCCTACAATGAGCAGTTCTTC. It specifies CSVGQGSYNEQFF. The V and J genes are TRBV29-1 and TRBJ2-1; 8 bases agree with TRBD1. Germline V lookup: CDR1 SQVTM, CDR2 ANQGSEA. V dropped 6 bases and J dropped 0; count of bases not matched to a gene: 1. The CDR3 sequence is 13 residues long.

V and J are TRBV6-6 and TRBJ2-7, with 10 bases matching TRBD2. The germline V gene encodes CDR1 MNHNY and CDR2 SVGAGI (reference sequence). J gave up 3 bases and V 6 bases, and 2 bases lay outside the gene matches. The CDR3 contains 13 residues. CDR3: CASSRLAGYEQYF. In DNA, the CDR3 is TGTGCCAGCAGCCGACTAGCGGGCTACGAGCAGTACTTC.

This chain connects TRBV2 to TRBJ2-2, with D uncertain. The CDR3 is 11 residues long. V lost 5 bases and J lost 7, with 5 bases in between. Germline V CDR1 and CDR2: SNHLY, FYNNEI. This CDR3 is CASSLIGELFF. Here the CDR3 DNA reads TGTGCCAGCAGTCTTATCGGGGAGCTGTTTTTT.

The chain links TRBV28 to TRBJ2-1; TRBD1 might be the D (6 bases). The V gene lost 7 bases and the J gene lost 10 bases, with 14 bases spanning the gap. The germline V gene has CDR1 MDHEN and CDR2 SYDVKM. This CDR3 spans 12 amino acids. The CDR3 sequence is CASKTGLREQFF. The CDR3 nucleotides read TGTGCCAGCAAAACAGGGTTGAGGGAGCAGTTCTTC.

The chain joins TRBV5-1 to TRBJ2-1; 10 nucleotides line up with TRBD1. Germline V gene data show CDR1 as SGHRS and CDR2 as YFSETQ. V lost 2 bases to trimming and J lost 5 bases; unmatched junction nucleotides: 4. The CDR3 loop spans 15 amino acids. CDR3 sequence: CASSFRTGGHNEQFF. CDR3 nucleotides: TGCGCCAGCAGCTTTCGGACAGGGGGGCACAATGAGCAGTTCTTC. The full variable domain, its missing parts supplied by reference TRBV5-1 and TRBJ2-1, is KAGVTQTPRYLIKTRGQQVTLSCSPISGHRSVSWYQQTPGQGLQFLFEYFSETQRNKGNFPGRFSGRQFSNSRSEMNVSTLELGDSALYLCASSFRTGGHNEQFFGPGTRLTVL.

The V call is TRBV9, the J call TRBJ2-2; TRBD1 aligns across 11 bases. The CDR3 covers 15 residues. Trimming removed 3 bases from V and 5 bases from J; junction bases left unmatched: 3. Germline V gene data show CDR1 as SGDLS and CDR2 as YYNGEE. The CDR3 DNA reads as TGTGCCAGCAGCGCCGGGACAGGGGGTACCGGGGAGCTGTTTTTT. Translated, it gives CASSAGTGGTGELFF.

The DNA of the CDR3 is TGCGCCAGCAGCTTGGTTGGCAGGGGCTCCTACAATGAGCAGTTCTTC. Protein sequence: CASSLVGRGSYNEQFF. The chain employs TRBV5-1 and TRBJ2-1; a weak D match, TRBD1 (6 bases). V gave up 0 bases and J gave up 0 bases, with 10 bases separating them. Germline lookup yields CDR1 SGHRS and CDR2 YFSETQ. This CDR3 has 16 amino acids.

This clone has only one observation. The chain recombines TRBV30 with TRBJ1-5; no reliable D call. V was clipped by 0 bases and J by 3 bases, with 6 bases between them. Per germline, CDR1 GTSNPN and CDR2 SVGIG (reference sequence). This CDR3 has 13 amino acids. In DNA, the CDR3 is TGTGCCTGGAGTGTCGGGTTCAATCAGCCCCAGCATTTT. Translation gives CAWSVGFNQPQHF.

This clone has a handful of counts. CDR3 bases: TGTGCCAGCAGTTACGCTAGTGAGACCCAGTACTTC. Translating gives CASSYASETQYF. This chain uses TRBV6-6 with TRBJ2-5; D gene unclear. Germline CDR1 MNHNY, CDR2 SVGAGI (reference sequence). The germline V and J ends were trimmed by 2 bases and 5 bases, with 6 bases remaining between them. This CDR3 has 12 amino acids.

The V call is TRBV4-3, the J call TRBJ2-5; D gene uncertain. The CDR3 has 14 amino acids. Germline V lookup: CDR1 LGHNA, CDR2 YSLEER. V shed 5 bases and J shed 5 bases, with 15 bases lying between them. DNA for the CDR3: TGCGCCAGCAGCTCCTTCGAGGCTCCGGAGACCCAGTACTTC. It specifies CASSSFEAPETQYF.

This clone was picked up one time. The rearrangement links TRBV28 to TRBJ2-7; no clear D gene. Germline V gene lookup returns CDR1 MDHEN and CDR2 SYDVKM. CDR3 length: 13 residues. V lost 6 bases and J 3 bases, leaving 12 bases between the germline ends. The DNA for the CDR3 is TGTGCCAGCAGCCCTGGTGGCAGCTACGAGCAGTACTTC. Protein product: CASSPGGSYEQYF.

The V call is TRBV6-1, the J call TRBJ1-2, with 7 bases fitting TRBD1. The trim removed 6 bases at V and 4 bases at J, leaving 8 bases unmatched. CDR1 MNHNS and CDR2 SASEGT come from the germline V gene. The CDR3 sequence is 14 residues long. The CDR3 region has the DNA TGTGCCAGCAGGGCAAAAGGGGACAGCTATGGCTACACCTTC. It specifies CASRAKGDSYGYTF.

This clone was seen a handful of times. The rearrangement uses TRBV6-4 and TRBJ1-5; tentative D call: TRBD1 (5 bases). The CDR3 is 14 residues long. Germline V gives CDR1 MRHNA, CDR2 SNTAGT. The V gene lost 9 bases and the J gene lost 3 bases, with 15 bases spanning the gap. This CDR3 reads CARKPGLHNQPQHF. CDR3 in DNA: TGTGCCAGAAAACCGGGACTACACAATCAGCCCCAGCATTTT.

This chain uses TRBV27 with TRBJ2-7; weak D call: TRBD2 (7 bases). V was shortened by 6 bases and J by 6 bases, with 15 bases between the two germline ends. Per the germline V gene, CDR1 is MNHEY and CDR2 is SMNVEV (reference sequence). The CDR3 sequence is 13 residues long. The CDR3 loop reads CASSRGAIVEQYF. In DNA form, the CDR3 reads TGTGCCAGCAGCCGGGGGGCTATTGTCGAGCAGTACTTC.

The genes are TRBV7-9 and TRBJ1-1, with a weak D call TRBD1 (5 bases). CDR3 length: 16 amino acids. The germline V and J ends were trimmed by 6 bases and 1 base, with 18 bases remaining between them. Germline loops: CDR1 SEHNR, CDR2 FQNEAQ (reference sequence). Here the CDR3 DNA reads TGTGCCAGCAGGCCCGGGACTACTCCATCGAACACTGAAGCTTTCTTT. Protein: CASRPGTTPSNTEAFF.

The chain uses TRBV19 and TRBJ2-1; 7 bases line up with TRBD1. With V trimmed by 5 bases and J by 9 bases, 10 bases remained unmatched. Germline V gives CDR1 LNHDA, CDR2 SQIVND (reference sequence). CDR3 length equals 14 residues. CDR3 in DNA: TGTGCCAGTAGTCCGACTATGGGACAGTTTGAGCAGTTCTTC. This translates into CASSPTMGQFEQFF.

The V gene is TRBV7-2, the J gene TRBJ2-7; D perhaps matches TRBD2 (5 bases). Germline CDR1 and CDR2: SGHTA and FQGNSA. Trimming pared 5 bases from V and 2 bases from J, leaving 16 bases between. The length of the CDR3 is 15 residues. The CDR3 region has the DNA TGTGCCAGCAGCCCAAGGAGGTTTGTCCCCTACGAGCAGTACTTC. It is translated as CASSPRRFVPYEQYF.

V and J are TRBV10-2 and TRBJ2-2, with D possibly being TRBD1 (6 bases). CDR1 and CDR2 from the germline V gene are WSHSY and SAAADI. V lost 7 bases and J 1 base, leaving 16 bases between the germline ends. The CDR3 sequence is 16 residues long. CDR3 region: CASNFDRPLNTGELFF. The CDR3 DNA sequence: TGCGCCAGCAATTTCGACAGGCCCCTGAACACCGGGGAGCTGTTTTTT.

J is TRBJ2-7 and V is TRBV27; maybe TRBD2 (5 bases). Germline loops: CDR1 MNHEY, CDR2 SMNVEV (reference sequence). CDR3 length: 14 amino acids. V was pared by 6 bases and J by 0 bases, with 12 bases between. The CDR3: CASRDYQSSYEQYF. DNA of the CDR3: TGTGCCAGCAGAGACTACCAGAGCTCCTACGAGCAGTACTTC.

The chain employs TRBV27 and TRBJ1-1, with 7 bases lining up with TRBD1. V trimming: 1 base; J trimming: 8 bases; junction bases outside the gene matches: 1. CDR1 and CDR2 from the germline V gene are MNHEY and SMNVEV (reference sequence). CDR3 length: 12 amino acids. The CDR3: CASSLLGQEAFF. CDR3 bases: TGTGCCAGCAGTTTATTGGGACAGGAAGCTTTCTTT.

The chain combines TRBV10-1 with TRBJ1-4; 9 bases agree with TRBD1. Germline V lookup: CDR1 WNHNN, CDR2 SYGVQD (reference sequence). The ends lost 6 bases at V and 8 bases at J; junction bases unmatched: 13. The CDR3 is 16 amino acids. CDR3 sequence: CASSQTSTGGLEKLFF. CDR3 nucleotides: TGCGCCAGCAGCCAAACATCCACAGGGGGCTTGGAAAAACTGTTTTTT.